The 25 T cell receptor beta chains presented below share a single source sample, sequenced in a study of shared clonotypes between healthy human individuals. Profiling relied on immunoSEQ multiplex PCR, and the TCRdb table lists in-frame clones only, not all of them. The data show around 2,100,000 clones, roughly 95% seen once. CD8 cells classed as naive were CD45RO-negative and positively selected for CCR7, excluding terminally differentiated effector memory CD45RA+ cells. The sample taken for sequencing was naive CD8+ T cells sorted from blood. These TCRs come from a man between 18 and 29 years old in good health.

The V gene is TRBV7-7, the J gene TRBJ2-4, with TRBD2 matching over 8 bases. The CDR3 spans 16 residues. Germline CDR1 and CDR2: SSHAT and FNYEAQ (reference sequence). The CDR3 coding sequence is TGTGCTAGCCGGAAATGGCGGGAGGAGAATAAAAACATTCAGTACTTC. As protein: CASRKWREENKNIQYF. Drawing the rest from reference TRBV7-7 and TRBJ2-4, the complete variable domain is GAGVSQSPRYKVTKRGQDVTLRCDPISSHATLYWYQQALGQGPEFLTYFNYEAQPDKSGLPSDRFSAERPEGSISTLTIQRTEQRDSAMYRCASRKWREENKNIQYFGAGTRLSVL.

The V gene is TRBV19, the J gene TRBJ2-1; D is perhaps TRBD1 or TRBD2 (5 bases each). Germline V gene lookup returns CDR1 LNHDA and CDR2 SQIVND (reference sequence). V was trimmed by 7 bases and J by 6 bases, leaving 13 bases between them. There are 13 residues in the CDR3. CDR3 DNA: TGTGCCAGTACCTCGGGGCTTCTCAATGAGCAGTTCTTC. Its protein is CASTSGLLNEQFF.

In DNA form, the CDR3 reads TGTGCCAGCAGCCCCGGACAGGGTCCTCTCAATGAGCAGTTCTTC. It is translated as CASSPGQGPLNEQFF. V usage is TRBV7-6 and J usage is TRBJ2-1; TRBD1 agrees at 8 bases. Germline lookup yields CDR1 SGHVS and CDR2 FNYEAQ. CDR3 length: 15 residues. V lost 5 bases to trimming and J lost 6 bases; unmatched junction nucleotides: 9.

There are a few counts of this clone. The V call is TRBV7-9, the J call TRBJ1-2, with D perhaps matching TRBD1 (5 bases). V was cut by 6 bases and J by 0 bases, with 11 bases left in between. This CDR3 has 14 residues. In germline, CDR1 is SEHNR, CDR2 FQNEAQ (reference sequence). In nucleotides, the CDR3 is TGTGCCAGCAGGGAGGGACGGACTAACTATGGCTACACCTTC. Translating it yields CASREGRTNYGYTF.

The chain carries TRBV29-1 and TRBJ1-2, with TRBD1 as a possible D gene (6 bases). Trimming stripped 5 bases from V and 8 bases from J, with 12 bases between. Per germline, CDR1 SQVTM and CDR2 ANQGSEA. CDR3 length: 11 amino acids. CDR3 nucleotides: TGCAGCGTTTGGGGGGGCCGGGGCTACACCTTC. Translating gives CSVWGGRGYTF.

The V and J genes are TRBV4-3 and TRBJ2-1, with TRBD1 matching 10 bases. Per germline, CDR1 LGHNA and CDR2 YSLEER. This CDR3 has 14 residues. V was pared by 5 bases and J by 7 bases, with 5 bases of the junction left unmatched. The CDR3 loop reads CASSFRTGGNEQFF. The CDR3 bases are TGCGCCAGCAGCTTTAGGACAGGGGGGAATGAGCAGTTCTTC.

This clone occurred once. Within the sample, other DNA sequences also encode this same CDR3. The chain uses TRBV6-1 and TRBJ2-7; D gene uncertain. The CDR3 runs to 13 residues. Trimming left V 2 bases short and J 0 bases short, with 5 bases between. The germline V gene has CDR1 MNHNS and CDR2 SASEGT. The CDR3 sequence: CASSETPSYEQYF. The CDR3 DNA is TGTGCCAGCAGTGAAACCCCCTCCTACGAGCAGTACTTC.

The chain has TRBV7-9 and TRBJ2-1; 9 positions match TRBD1. This CDR3 has 15 residues. The V and J ends lost 5 bases and 8 bases, in that order; junction bases with no gene match: 10. The germline V gene has CDR1 SEHNR and CDR2 FQNEAQ (reference sequence). In DNA, the CDR3 is TGTGCCAGCAGCCGCCGGGACAGGGAGATCCATGAGCAGTTCTTC. It translates to CASSRRDREIHEQFF.

Note on this clone: Different DNA sequences within this sample yield the same CDR3. The chain employs TRBV27 and TRBJ2-7, with TRBD2 matching over 15 bases. The V gene's germline CDR1 is MNHEY and CDR2 SMNVEV (reference sequence). J was trimmed by 6 bases and V by 3 bases; bases with no gene match: 0. The length of the CDR3 is 14 residues. CDR3 sequence reads: CASSLGLAGGEQYF. The CDR3 coding sequence is TGTGCCAGCAGTTTGGGACTAGCGGGAGGCGAGCAGTACTTC.

With regard to this clone: At one of its ends the junction is not consistent with the germline gene, which may arise from a read error. This chain uses TRBV27 with TRBJ1-2; a possible D gene is TRBD1 (5 bases). CDR3 length: 12 amino acids. Germline CDR1 is MNHEY and CDR2 is SMNVEV (reference sequence). DNA for the CDR3: TGCGCCTCGGGGGTTCCTAACTATGGCTACACCTTC. Residues: CASGVPNYGYTF.

The chain is built from TRBV2 and TRBJ2-3; no clear D. The CDR3 spans 14 residues. Germline assignment: CDR1 SNHLY and CDR2 FYNNEI. V was clipped by 7 bases and J by 0 bases, with 11 bases between them. CDR3 nucleotides: TGTGCCAGCAAGGGTACGGACAGCACAGATACGCAGTATTTT. Its translation: CASKGTDSTDTQYF.

A word on this clone: Other DNA sequences in this sample translate to the same CDR3. V gene TRBV7-9 combines with J gene TRBJ2-3; 11 positions match TRBD2. In germline, CDR1 is SEHNR, CDR2 FQNEAQ (reference sequence). J was trimmed by 0 bases and V by 1 base; bases with no gene match: 3. The CDR3 consists of 17 residues. DNA for the CDR3: TGTGCCAGCAGCTTAGTGGGACTAGCGGAAAGCACAGATACGCAGTATTTT. It specifies CASSLVGLAESTDTQYF.

On this clone: Additional DNA sequences in this sample encode the identical CDR3. The V call is TRBV9, the J call TRBJ1-1, with D unresolved. V lost 2 bases and J lost 1, with 9 bases in between. Germline V gives CDR1 SGDLS, CDR2 YYNGEE. The CDR3 has 14 amino acids. The CDR3 DNA reads TGTGCCAGCAGCGTTGGAGGAGAGAACACTGAAGCTTTCTTT. Its protein is CASSVGGENTEAFF. The variable domain in full, with the rest retrieved from reference TRBV9 and TRBJ1-1, is DSGVTQTPKHLITATGQRVTLRCSPRSGDLSVYWYQQSLDQGLQFLIQYYNGEERAKGNILERFSAQQFPDLHSELNLSSLELGDSALYFCASSVGGENTEAFFGQGTRLTVV.

The chain combines TRBV28 with TRBJ1-2; TRBD1 matches at 7 bases. The CDR3 loop spans 14 amino acids. In germline, CDR1 is MDHEN, CDR2 SYDVKM. V lost 8 bases to trimming and J lost 1 base; unmatched junction nucleotides: 7. The CDR3 nucleotides are TGTGCCAGCGAAGGGGGCTCGTTTAACTATGGCTACACCTTC. This encodes CASEGGSFNYGYTF.

V usage is TRBV10-2 and J usage is TRBJ1-1; D gene unclear. V gave up 4 bases and J gave up 0 bases, with 12 bases separating them. From germline, CDR1 is WSHSY and CDR2 SAAADI. The CDR3 covers 15 residues. The CDR3 loop is CASSVKLDLNTEAFF. The CDR3 bases are TGCGCCAGCAGTGTTAAGTTAGACCTGAACACTGAAGCTTTCTTT.

Only one count was recorded for this clone. CDR3 residues: CASSLEGSREQFF. CDR3 coding DNA: TGTGCCAGCAGCTTGGAGGGTTCTCGAGAGCAGTTCTTC. The rearrangement uses TRBV5-8 and TRBJ2-1; unclear D gene. The CDR3 is 13 residues long. The V gene lost 0 bases and the J gene lost 10 bases, with 11 bases spanning the gap. From germline, CDR1 is SGHTS and CDR2 YDEGEE. The entire variable domain, with the rest obtained from reference TRBV5-8 and TRBJ2-1, is as follows: EAGVTQSPTHLIKTRGQQATLRCSPISGHTSVYWYQQALGLGLQFLLWYDEGEERNRGNFPPRFSGRQFPNYSSELNVNALELEDSALYLCASSLEGSREQFFGPGTRLTVL.

This clone has only a few counts. The rearrangement links TRBV25-1 to TRBJ1-6; D unresolved. CDR1 and CDR2 from the germline V gene are MGHDK and SYGVNS. The CDR3 sequence is 14 residues long. V gave up 4 bases and J gave up 8 bases, with 12 bases separating them. CDR3 protein: CASSGQRLDSPLHF. The CDR3 DNA is TGTGCCAGCAGTGGTCAGAGACTAGATTCACCCCTCCACTTT.

The chain recombines TRBV9 with TRBJ2-2; D is uncertain. The CDR3 totals 16 residues. Trimming shortened V by 4 bases and J by 1 base, and 14 bases separated the two germline ends. Germline CDR1 and CDR2: SGDLS and YYNGEE. CDR3 residues: CASSPALTENTGELFF. CDR3 DNA sequence: TGTGCCAGCAGCCCCGCGCTTACAGAGAACACCGGGGAGCTGTTTTTT.

The chain couples TRBV6-1 to TRBJ2-7; 12 bases agree with TRBD1. This CDR3 region has 14 residues. The germline V gene has CDR1 MNHNS and CDR2 SASEGT. J lost 6 bases, V lost 6 bases, and 6 bases had no gene match. In nucleotides, the CDR3 is TGTGCCAGCAGAGGGACAGGGGGCTTCCGCGAGCAGTACTTC. This gives the protein CASRGTGGFREQYF.

This chain links TRBV2 with TRBJ2-7; 9 bases are a match to TRBD1. Germline V gene lookup returns CDR1 SNHLY and CDR2 FYNNEI. V lost 5 bases and J lost 5; bases outside the gene matches: 7. This CDR3 comprises 14 residues. CDR3 loop: CASSPGQGRDEQYF. The CDR3 bases are TGTGCCAGCAGTCCGGGACAGGGAAGGGACGAGCAGTACTTC.

This clone came up once. V is TRBV9 and J is TRBJ1-6; unclear D gene. V was cut by 4 bases and J by 10 bases, with 9 bases left in between. CDR1 and CDR2 (germline): SGDLS, YYNGEE. The CDR3 runs 12 residues. The CDR3 nucleotides are TGTGCCAGCAGCCACGAAACCTCACCCCTCCACTTT. As protein: CASSHETSPLHF. The whole variable domain, filled in from reference TRBV9 and TRBJ1-6, reads DSGVTQTPKHLITATGQRVTLRCSPRSGDLSVYWYQQSLDQGLQFLIQYYNGEERAKGNILERFSAQQFPDLHSELNLSSLELGDSALYFCASSHETSPLHFGNGTRLTVT.

V is TRBV15 and J is TRBJ2-1; D remains ambiguous. The length of the CDR3 is 13 residues. The germline V gene encodes CDR1 LNHNV and CDR2 YYDKDF (reference sequence). Trimming stripped 6 bases from V and 3 bases from J, with 9 bases between. The CDR3 reads CATRGRSYNEQFF. In nucleotides, the CDR3 is TGTGCCACCAGGGGCAGGAGCTACAATGAGCAGTTCTTC. The full variable domain, in which reference TRBV15 and TRBJ2-1 provide the parts outside the CDR3, is DAMVIQNPRYQVTQFGKPVTLSCSQTLNHNVMYWYQQKSSQAPKLLFHYYDKDFNNEADTPDNFQSRRPNTSFCFLDIRSPGLGDTAMYLCATRGRSYNEQFFGPGTRLTVL.

The V and J genes are TRBV9 and TRBJ1-1; TRBD1 matches 9 bases. Germline V CDR1 and CDR2: SGDLS, YYNGEE. The ends lost 6 bases at V and 6 bases at J; junction bases unmatched: 3. The CDR3 loop spans 12 amino acids. The CDR3 loop reads CASMGQGPEAFF. Written as DNA, the CDR3 is TGTGCCAGCATGGGACAGGGCCCTGAAGCTTTCTTT. Combining the CDR3 with reference TRBV9 and TRBJ1-1 gives the whole variable domain DSGVTQTPKHLITATGQRVTLRCSPRSGDLSVYWYQQSLDQGLQFLIQYYNGEERAKGNILERFSAQQFPDLHSELNLSSLELGDSALYFCASMGQGPEAFFGQGTRLTVV.

The V and J genes are TRBV12-5 and TRBJ2-3, with 8 bases lining up with TRBD2. The CDR3 covers 14 residues. Per the germline V gene, CDR1 is LGHNT and CDR2 is FRNRAP. The V and J ends lost 6 bases and 1 base, in that order; junction bases with no gene match: 3. CDR3 DNA: TGTGCTAGTGGCTTAGCGGGGCGCACAGATACGCAGTATTTT. This encodes CASGLAGRTDTQYF.

The chain couples TRBV10-3 to TRBJ1-1; a weak D match, TRBD1 (6 bases). Germline loops: CDR1 ENHRY, CDR2 SYGVKD. The CDR3 runs 15 residues. Between the trimmed V and J ends, which lost 4 bases and 2 bases, there was a span of 14 bases. The CDR3 is CAISVRGLDNTEAFF. CDR3 DNA: TGTGCCATCAGTGTGCGGGGGCTGGATAACACTGAAGCTTTCTTT.